These 30 T cell receptor beta chains were all obtained from the same sample, sequenced in a study of T cells in Graves' hyperthyroidism and ophthalmopathy. Amplification of TCR beta CDR3 regions was performed using RNA transcripts as template. An initial round of RT-PCR targeting the TCR CDR3 relied on the HTBI primer set. Using its own MiXCR run on the multiplex PCR reads, TCRdb lists one record per CDR3 protein. This sample carries over 700,000 distinct CDR3 sequences, roughly 37% of them seen once, and the ten largest clones take 8.9%. What was sequenced was blood. Receptors were obtained from a man aged 18 to 29 with Graves' hyperthyroidism.

The sample holds many counts of this clonotype. This rearrangement joins TRBV29-1 to TRBJ2-7; TRBD1 matches at 8 bases. Trimming cost V 5 bases and J 0 bases; bases outside gene matches: 6. This CDR3 contains 14 residues. Germline assignment: CDR1 SQVTM and CDR2 ANQGSEA. The CDR3 sequence: CSVPIGQGSYEQYF. The CDR3 DNA reads as TGCAGCGTTCCTATCGGACAGGGCTCCTACGAGCAGTACTTC.

The rearrangement uses TRBV6-5 and TRBJ1-2; the D gene is possibly TRBD1 (5 bases). Trimming cost V 5 bases and J 0 bases, with 10 bases left between them. The CDR3 contains 14 residues. The V gene's germline CDR1 is MNHEY and CDR2 SVGAGI. CDR3 loop: CASSPMTANYGYTF. The CDR3 DNA sequence: TGTGCCAGCAGTCCTATGACAGCTAACTATGGCTACACCTTC.

In the case of this clonotype: A clone one base away is much larger, so this may be a read error. V is TRBV7-2 and J is TRBJ1-5, with D hard to call. V was clipped by 5 bases and J by 0 bases, with 11 bases between them. The CDR3 has 15 amino acids. The V gene's germline CDR1 is SGHTA and CDR2 FQGNSA. As DNA, the CDR3 is TGTGCCAGCAGCCCAGTAGCTAATAGCAATCAGCCCCAGCATTTT. Its translation is CASSPVANSNQPQHF.

The chain employs TRBV11-2 and TRBJ1-3; D gene ambiguous. CDR1 and CDR2 from the germline V gene are SGHAT and FQNNGV. The CDR3 has 14 residues. V lost 1 base and J lost 4, with 8 bases in between. CDR3 residues: CASSLASIGNTIYF. For the CDR3, the DNA is TGTGCCAGCAGCTTAGCCTCGATCGGAAACACCATATATTTT.

This clonotype came up a few times. This chain links TRBV7-2 with TRBJ2-7; 9 nucleotides agree with TRBD1. The CDR3 sequence is 15 residues long. Germline V gives CDR1 SGHTA, CDR2 FQGNSA. J was trimmed by 0 bases and V by 5 bases; bases with no gene match: 5. This CDR3 is CASSLSTGGSYEQYF. CDR3 nucleotide sequence: TGTGCCAGCAGCCTCTCGACAGGGGGCTCCTACGAGCAGTACTTC.

This rearrangement joins TRBV12-3 or TRBV12-4 to TRBJ1-1, with 7 bases lining up with TRBD1. Trimming took 1 base from V and 10 from J; bases not matched to a gene: 6. The CDR3 is 13 amino acids. The DNA of the CDR3 is TGTGCCAGCAGTTTAGTGAGGGGGCGCGTAGCTTTCTTT. Encoded protein: CASSLVRGRVAFF.

This clonotype occurred many times. The genes are TRBV10-3 and TRBJ2-7; D might be TRBD1 (5 bases). The V end was cut by 5 bases, the J end by 5 bases, with 7 bases between. This CDR3 contains 11 residues. Germline V CDR1 and CDR2: ENHRY, SYGVKD. CDR3 coding DNA: TGTGCCATCAGTAAAGGGGACGAGCAGTACTTC. Its protein is CAISKGDEQYF.

This clonotype has at least ten counts. The gene calls are TRBV7-9 and TRBJ1-4; D is perhaps TRBD1 (6 bases). The V end lost 7 bases, the J end lost 10 bases, and 19 bases lay between the germline ends. The CDR3 totals 14 residues. The V gene's germline CDR1 is SEHNR and CDR2 FQNEAQ (reference sequence). CDR3 DNA sequence: TGTGCCAGCATCGACGGGGGCCCGTCCGGAAAACTGTTTTTT. Translated: CASIDGGPSGKLFF. Filled out from reference TRBV7-9 and TRBJ1-4, the complete variable domain reads DTGVSQNPRHKITKRGQNVTFRCDPISEHNRLYWYRQTLGQGPEFLTYFQNEAQLEKSRLLSDRFSAERPKGSFSTLEIQRTEQGDSAMYLCASIDGGPSGKLFFGSGTQLSVL.

This chain joins TRBV2 and TRBJ2-5, with D possibly matching TRBD2 (6 bases). CDR3 length: 15 residues. The germline V gene has CDR1 SNHLY and CDR2 FYNNEI. V shed 1 base and J shed 0 bases, with 9 bases lying between them. The CDR3 spells CASSEERDYQETQYF. DNA for the CDR3: TGTGCCAGCAGTGAAGAAAGGGACTACCAAGAGACCCAGTACTTC.

V and J are TRBV12-3 or TRBV12-4 and TRBJ2-7, with D perhaps TRBD2 (6 bases). V gave up 3 bases and J gave up 3 bases, with 15 bases separating them. This CDR3 has 15 amino acids. The CDR3 region has the DNA TGTGCCAGCAGTTTTTCTTCCTCGGAGGGCTACGAGCAGTACTTC. It specifies CASSFSSSEGYEQYF.

V and J are TRBV15 and TRBJ1-6; D is uncertain. Looked up from germline, CDR1 is LNHNV and CDR2 is YYDKDF (reference sequence). The CDR3 has 16 amino acids. Trimming took off 0 bases at V and 7 bases at J, with 13 bases between the two ends. CDR3 protein: CATSRDWASANSPLHF. As DNA, the CDR3 is TGTGCCACCAGCAGAGATTGGGCTAGCGCGAATTCACCCCTCCACTTT.

This clonotype was recorded many times. V gene TRBV20-1 combines with J gene TRBJ2-2; D perhaps matches TRBD2 (5 bases). The CDR3 has 13 amino acids. Deletions cut 6 bases from V and 1 base from J, with 9 bases between. Germline V gene sequence: CDR1 DFQATT, CDR2 SNEGSKA (reference sequence). The CDR3 DNA reads as TGCAGTGCCCGGGGTCGGAACACCGGGGAGCTGTTTTTT. Its translation is CSARGRNTGELFF.

A remark on this clonotype: A junction boundary mismatches the germline segment, possibly from a read error. V gene TRBV7-6 combines with J gene TRBJ2-2, with D perhaps TRBD2 (6 bases). This CDR3 is 16 amino acids long. The germline CDR1 and CDR2 sequences are SGHVS and FNYEAQ. CDR3 DNA: TGTGCCAGCACCCCTTTCGGGGGTCCGAAGACCGGGGAGCTGTTTTTT. Its translation is CASTPFGGPKTGELFF.

This clonotype was observed many times. J is TRBJ1-5 and V is TRBV2, with a possible D match to TRBD1 (5 bases). V dropped 4 bases and J dropped 5 bases, with 9 bases sitting between them. Germline CDR1 and CDR2: SNHLY and FYNNEI. This CDR3 is built from 13 residues. The CDR3 reads CASSAQAYQPQHF. Here the CDR3 DNA reads TGTGCCAGCAGTGCACAGGCTTATCAGCCCCAGCATTTT.

On this clonotype: A much larger clone differs from this one at a single base, so this may be a read error. This chain's CDR3 is CVSQGGGNQPQHF. The CDR3, as DNA: TGTGTCAGCCAGGGGGGTGGCAATCAGCCCCAGCATTTT. V is TRBV10-3 and J is TRBJ1-5, with 7 bases identical to TRBD1. CDR1 ENHRY and CDR2 SYGVKD come from the germline V gene. The CDR3 spans 13 residues.

The CDR3 loop is CASSNAAGEQYF. DNA for the CDR3: TGTGCCAGCAGTAACGCCGCGGGCGAGCAGTACTTC. This chain links TRBV6-5 with TRBJ2-7, with a weak D call TRBD2 (5 bases). V was cut by 5 bases and J by 6 bases, with 11 bases left in between. This CDR3 spans 12 amino acids. The germline V gene has CDR1 MNHEY and CDR2 SVGAGI.

The chain is built from TRBV12-3 or TRBV12-4 and TRBJ1-1; weak D call: TRBD1 (5 bases). The CDR3 has 12 residues. With 7 bases removed from V and 10 bases from J, the gap between germline ends came to 16 bases. The CDR3 coding sequence is TGTGCCAGCATCGTCTCGGGGCGGGGAGCTTTCTTT. The encoded protein is CASIVSGRGAFF.

The chain combines TRBV5-4 with TRBJ2-5; no firm D call. V was pared by 4 bases and J by 2 bases, with 27 bases between. The CDR3 consists of 19 residues. From germline, CDR1 is SGHNT and CDR2 YYREEE (reference sequence). This CDR3 reads CASSPTLGPLVAHQETQYF. The CDR3 coding sequence is TGTGCCAGCAGCCCCACCCTCGGGCCCTTAGTAGCCCATCAAGAGACCCAGTACTTC.

The chain links TRBV2 to TRBJ1-5, with a possible D match to TRBD1 (5 bases). The CDR3 covers 12 residues. Trimming pared 6 bases from V and 7 bases from J, leaving 10 bases between. Germline loops: CDR1 SNHLY, CDR2 FYNNEI. This CDR3 reads CASRQGLQPQHF. The DNA of the CDR3 is TGTGCCAGCAGGCAGGGTTTGCAGCCCCAGCATTTT.

This chain joins TRBV29-1 and TRBJ1-2, with TRBD1 identical over 10 bases. Germline CDR1 is SQVTM and CDR2 is ANQGSEA. This CDR3 has 13 amino acids. V trimming: 4 bases; J trimming: 3 bases; junction bases outside the gene matches: 2. This CDR3 is CSVADRGDYGYTF. CDR3 sequence (DNA): TGCAGCGTTGCGGACAGGGGGGACTATGGCTACACCTTC.

This rearrangement joins TRBV2 to TRBJ2-6; 11 nucleotides match TRBD1. CDR3 length: 19 residues. V gave up 5 bases and J gave up 5 bases; unmatched junction bases: 14. Germline-derived CDR1 and CDR2 are SNHLY and FYNNEI. CDR3 nucleotides: TGTGCCAGCAGTTCGTCCGGAGGACAGGGGGCGCTTAGGGCCAACGTCCTGACTTTC. This encodes CASSSSGGQGALRANVLTF.

This clonotype has a handful of counts. The V call is TRBV7-9, the J call TRBJ2-2; the match to TRBD1 covers 8 bases. This CDR3 region has 16 residues. In germline, CDR1 is SEHNR, CDR2 FQNEAQ (reference sequence). The trim removed 5 bases at V and 7 bases at J, leaving 12 bases unmatched. The CDR3 sequence: CASSPNPQGGGGELFF. CDR3 sequence (DNA): TGTGCCAGCAGCCCTAACCCACAGGGGGGAGGCGGGGAGCTGTTTTTT.

With respect to this clonotype: This may come from a read error, since a much larger clone is one base off. This chain links TRBV29-1 with TRBJ1-2; 7 bases map to TRBD1. Losses at the gene ends were 7 bases for V and 4 bases for J; bases not matched to a gene: 6. Germline V gives CDR1 SQVTM, CDR2 ANQGSEA. The CDR3 spans 12 residues. This chain's CDR3 is CSANRGGYGYTF. In DNA form, the CDR3 reads TGCAGCGCCAACAGGGGAGGCTATGGCTACACCTTC.

This clonotype showed up many times. The chain carries TRBV5-1 and TRBJ2-7; D perhaps matches TRBD1 (6 bases). Germline lookup yields CDR1 SGHRS and CDR2 YFSETQ. The ends were cut back, 4 bases at V and 3 bases at J, with 11 bases in the middle. This CDR3 comprises 13 residues. CDR3 bases: TGCGCCAGCAGCGTGGACAGAGTCTACGAGCAGTACTTC. It yields the protein CASSVDRVYEQYF.

The rearrangement uses TRBV5-1 and TRBJ2-5; 9 bases agree with TRBD2. The CDR3 is 14 amino acids. Germline CDR1 is SGHRS and CDR2 is YFSETQ. With 3 bases clipped from V and 9 bases from J, the junction kept 9 bases outside the gene matches. DNA of the CDR3: TGCGCCAGCAGCTCGGAGATTAGCGGGGGACCCCAGTACTTC. Its translation is CASSSEISGGPQYF.

The rearrangement joins TRBV7-2 to TRBJ1-5; TRBD1 matches 9 bases. The CDR3 has 14 residues. The germline V gene encodes CDR1 SGHTA and CDR2 FQGNSA. Trimming cost V 3 bases and J 7 bases; bases outside gene matches: 4. CDR3 in DNA: TGTGCCAGCAGCTTGGGGGACAGGGAGCAGCCCCAGCATTTT. Its translation is CASSLGDREQPQHF.

This clonotype was recorded a few times. This rearrangement joins TRBV7-9 to TRBJ1-2; D is unresolved. Germline CDR1 SEHNR, CDR2 FQNEAQ (reference sequence). Trimming pared 6 bases from V and 8 bases from J, leaving 19 bases between. The CDR3 is 14 residues long. CDR3 bases: TGTGCCAGCAGTCCCACCGGGGAGGGTGTCGGCTACACCTTC. Amino acid sequence: CASSPTGEGVGYTF.

This clonotype came up once. This chain joins TRBV7-9 and TRBJ1-1; D is undetermined. Looked up from germline, CDR1 is SEHNR and CDR2 is FQNEAQ (reference sequence). Trimming shortened V by 11 bases and J by 6 bases, and 16 bases separated the two germline ends. This CDR3 contains 12 residues. CDR3 DNA: TGTGCCGCGTCCAATAGCGGATCTGAAGCTTTCTTT. Translated: CAASNSGSEAFF.

The V call is TRBV29-1, the J call TRBJ1-2; 11 nucleotides agree with TRBD1. The CDR3 loop spans 15 amino acids. Losses at the gene ends were 3 bases for V and 6 bases for J; bases not matched to a gene: 9. From germline, CDR1 is SQVTM and CDR2 ANQGSEA. The CDR3 protein is CSVDPGQGEIDGYTF. The CDR3 bases are TGCAGCGTTGACCCGGGACAGGGGGAGATTGATGGCTACACCTTC. The full variable domain, rest sourced from reference TRBV29-1 and TRBJ1-2, is SAVISQKPSRDICQRGTSLTIQCQVDSQVTMMFWYRQQPGQSLTLIATANQGSEATYESGFVIDKFPISRPNLTFSTLTVSNMSPEDSSIYLCSVDPGQGEIDGYTFGSGTRLTVV.

The chain links TRBV20-1 to TRBJ2-2; TRBD2 matches at 9 bases. Germline CDR1 is DFQATT and CDR2 is SNEGSKA (reference sequence). V was clipped by 6 bases and J by 6 bases; unmatched bases: 5. CDR3 length equals 13 residues. CDR3 DNA sequence: TGCAGTGCCCCCGCGGGAGGGGCCGGGGAGCTGTTTTTT. Its translation: CSAPAGGAGELFF.